Shown below are 15 T cell receptor beta chains from a single sample sequenced in a study of Ad26.COV2.S vaccination and SARS-CoV-2 variants. Profiled with immunoSEQ multiplex PCR; TCRdb holds only in-frame clones, not every one. In the table there are 300,000 to 400,000 clones, roughly 87% of which are singletons. The treatment here: roughly 19 received Ad26.COV2.S at low or high dose, single or two shots; about 5 received placebo; per-sample allocation not given. Day 63 after the first vaccine or placebo injection was the time point for sampling. Source: peripheral blood, taken in a trial of Ad26.COV2.S vaccine versus placebo. All receptors come from a person between 18 and 65 years old who received the Ad26.COV2.S COVID-19 vaccine or a placebo.

DNA for the CDR3: TGTGCCAGCAGTTACAAGAGGCGGGATACGCAGTATTTT. The encoded protein is CASSYKRRDTQYF. The rearrangement links TRBV6-5 to TRBJ2-3; no definite D call. The CDR3 sequence is 13 residues long. The V end lost 2 bases, the J end lost 6 bases, and 9 bases lay between the germline ends. CDR1 is MNHEY, CDR2 SVGAGI, per germline.

This chain connects TRBV12-3 or TRBV12-4 to TRBJ2-7; a weak D match, TRBD1 (7 bases). The ends were cut back, 5 bases at V and 6 bases at J, with 14 bases in the middle. The CDR3 is made up of 13 amino acids. The CDR3 DNA is TGTGCCAGCAGTATCCGACAGGGAGGCGAGCAGTACTTC. This translates into CASSIRQGGEQYF.

The gene calls are TRBV30 and TRBJ2-1; 9 nucleotides line up with TRBD1. With V trimmed by 4 bases and J by 3 bases, 4 bases remained unmatched. CDR1 is GTSNPN and CDR2 is SVGIG in the germline V gene (reference sequence). CDR3 length equals 14 residues. CDR3 bases: TGTGCCTGGACCGGGACAGGGTTCTACAATGAGCAGTTCTTC. Its translation is CAWTGTGFYNEQFF.

This clone was observed a single time. The J gene is TRBJ2-3, the V gene TRBV4-2, with TRBD2 matching 10 bases. CDR1 LGHNA and CDR2 YNFKEQ come from the germline V gene. This CDR3 comprises 17 residues. V shed 1 base and J 5 bases; nucleotides not matched to a gene: 9. The CDR3 coding sequence is TGTGCCAGCAGCCAAGTGGCTCTAGCGGGGGCGGAAGATACGCAGTATTTT. As protein: CASSQVALAGAEDTQYF.

The chain combines TRBV5-8 with TRBJ2-1, with a possible D match to TRBD1 (5 bases). The V end lost 4 bases, the J end lost 5 bases, and 16 bases lay between the germline ends. Germline values: CDR1 SGHTS, CDR2 YDEGEE. The CDR3 covers 15 residues. The CDR3 DNA reads as TGTGCCAGCAGCCAGGGCCCAAGCGTCCACAATGAGCAGTTCTTC. This encodes CASSQGPSVHNEQFF.

This clone was counted a few times. The DNA of the CDR3 is TGCGCCAGCAGCTTGCCGACAGGGGATTATGGAGGCTACACCTTC. Its translation is CASSLPTGDYGGYTF. The genes are TRBV5-1 and TRBJ1-2, with 8 bases lining up with TRBD1. The ends lost 1 base at V and 8 bases at J; junction bases unmatched: 10. CDR1 is SGHRS and CDR2 is YFSETQ in the germline V gene. The CDR3 length is 15 residues.

The gene calls are TRBV7-6 and TRBJ1-5; perhaps TRBD1 as D (5 bases). There are 15 residues in the CDR3. CDR1 and CDR2 (germline): SGHVS, FNYEAQ. V was cut by 5 bases and J by 0 bases, with 11 bases left in between. CDR3 in amino acids: CASSPGAFSNQPQHF. The DNA for the CDR3 is TGTGCCAGCAGCCCCGGGGCGTTTAGCAATCAGCCCCAGCATTTT.

The J gene is TRBJ1-3, the V gene TRBV11-3; the D is unclear. This CDR3 comprises 12 residues. V was clipped by 2 bases and J by 4 bases, with 3 bases between them. Germline V gives CDR1 SGHNT, CDR2 YENEEA. The CDR3 spells CASSLSGNTIYF. The CDR3 DNA is TGTGCCAGCAGCTTATCCGGAAACACCATATATTTT.

This chain joins TRBV7-9 and TRBJ2-1; the match to TRBD2 covers 8 bases. V was clipped by 2 bases and J by 7 bases; unmatched bases: 7. Germline V gene sequence: CDR1 SEHNR, CDR2 FQNEAQ (reference sequence). The CDR3 spans 15 residues. The CDR3 reads CASSLTSGGRNEQFF. CDR3 DNA sequence: TGTGCCAGCAGCTTAACCAGCGGGGGAAGGAATGAGCAGTTCTTC. Complete variable domain (other parts from reference TRBV7-9 and TRBJ2-1): DTGVSQNPRHKITKRGQNVTFRCDPISEHNRLYWYRQTLGQGPEFLTYFQNEAQLEKSRLLSDRFSAERPKGSFSTLEIQRTEQGDSAMYLCASSLTSGGRNEQFFGPGTRLTVL.

This clone was counted once. The chain has TRBV14 and TRBJ1-6; no definite D call. The CDR3 runs 14 residues. The V gene's germline CDR1 is SGHDN and CDR2 FVKESK. With 0 bases removed from V and 7 bases from J, the gap between germline ends came to 7 bases. CDR3 sequence: CASSQESYNSPLHF. CDR3 DNA sequence: TGTGCCAGCAGCCAAGAAAGTTACAATTCACCCCTCCACTTT.

This chain connects TRBV4-1 to TRBJ1-4, with D hard to call. V was cut by 1 base and J by 1 base, with 13 bases left in between. From germline, CDR1 is MGHRA and CDR2 YSYEKL. This CDR3 region has 17 residues. This CDR3 is CASSQGGRSVTNEKLFF. In DNA form, the CDR3 reads TGCGCCAGCAGCCAAGGAGGACGCAGCGTAACTAATGAAAAACTGTTTTTT.

V and J are TRBV30 and TRBJ2-2; D might be TRBD2 (5 bases). Looked up from germline, CDR1 is GTSNPN and CDR2 is SVGIG (reference sequence). The CDR3 has 14 amino acids. Trimming shortened V by 1 base and J by 5 bases, and 11 bases separated the two germline ends. The CDR3 coding sequence is TGTGCCTGGAGTGATGGACTCGGTACCGGGGAGCTGTTTTTT. Its translation is CAWSDGLGTGELFF. Full variable domain (remainder filled in from reference TRBV30 and TRBJ2-2): SQTIHQWPATLVQPVGSPLSLECTVEGTSNPNLYWYRQAAGRGLQLLFYSVGIGQISSEVPQNLSASRPQDRQFILSSKKLLLSDSGFYLCAWSDGLGTGELFFGEGSRLTVL.

The chain is built from TRBV5-4 and TRBJ2-1, with D possibly being TRBD2 (6 bases). The germline gives CDR1 SGHNT, CDR2 YYREEE (reference sequence). The CDR3 has 12 residues. V lost 6 bases and J 14 bases, leaving 18 bases between the germline ends. The CDR3 DNA follows: TGTGCCAGCATCAATTCCGGGGGTTCGGAGTTCTTC. Encoded protein: CASINSGGSEFF.

This chain connects TRBV25-1 to TRBJ2-2, with D possibly being TRBD2 (6 bases). The CDR3 contains 16 residues. From germline, CDR1 is MGHDK and CDR2 SYGVNS. V shed 1 base and J shed 2 bases, with 11 bases lying between them. CDR3 sequence: CASSELVGGNTGELFF. The CDR3 coding sequence is TGTGCCAGCAGTGAATTAGTCGGGGGTAACACCGGGGAGCTGTTTTTT.

The V and J genes are TRBV2 and TRBJ2-3, with D hard to call. The CDR3 spans 15 residues. From germline, CDR1 is SNHLY and CDR2 FYNNEI. V was clipped by 3 bases and J by 2 bases, with 12 bases between them. CDR3 bases: TGTGCCAGCAGTGAGACGGGCCACTCCACAGATACGCAGTATTTT. Its translation: CASSETGHSTDTQYF.